This T cell receptor (beta chain) was captured in a study of PD-1 blockade in classical Hodgkin lymphoma. Time point of the sample: newly diagnosed, previously untreated cHL patient sample. From thawed PBMCs, CD8+ T cells were isolated by magnetic negative selection. Comparison samples consisted of PBMCs from newly diagnosed, untreated classical Hodgkin lymphoma. CDR3 length: 14 residues. With 0 bases removed from V and 7 bases from J, the gap between germline ends came to 11 bases. Germline V lookup: CDR1 SGHKS, CDR2 YYEKEE (reference sequence). TCRdb's copy holds only in-frame clones and misses some; the assay was immunoSEQ multiplex PCR. Here the sample spans 4,000 to 6,000 clones, around 91% being singletons.

This chain connects TRBV5-5 to TRBJ2-1; D remains ambiguous. Input material: CD8+ T cells from blood. The receptor was derived from a human donor with classical Hodgkin lymphoma. CDR3 in DNA: TGTGCCAGCAGCTTGGGTCGGGCATTTAATGAGCAGTTCTTC. Protein: CASSLGRAFNEQFF. Full variable domain (rest looked up from reference TRBV5-5 and TRBJ2-1): DAGVTQSPTHLIKTRGQQVTLRCSPISGHKSVSWYQQVLGQGPQFIFQYYEKEERGRGNFPDRFSARQFPNYSSELNVNALLLGDSALYLCASSLGRAFNEQFFGPGTRLTVL.